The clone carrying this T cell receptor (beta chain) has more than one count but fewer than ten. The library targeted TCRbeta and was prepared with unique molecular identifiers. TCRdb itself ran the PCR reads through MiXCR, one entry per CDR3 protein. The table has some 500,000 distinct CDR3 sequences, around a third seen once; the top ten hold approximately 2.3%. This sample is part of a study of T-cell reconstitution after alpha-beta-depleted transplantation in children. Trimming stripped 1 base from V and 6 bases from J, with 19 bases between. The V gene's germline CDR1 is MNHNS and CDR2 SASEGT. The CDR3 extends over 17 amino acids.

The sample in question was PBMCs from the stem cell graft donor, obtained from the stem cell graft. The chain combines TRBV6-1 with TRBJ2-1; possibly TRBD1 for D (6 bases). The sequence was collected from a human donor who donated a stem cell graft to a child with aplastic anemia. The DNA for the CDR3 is TGTGCCAGCAGTGAAGACAGGGACGGCGTACGCGGCAATGAGCAGTTCTTC. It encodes CASSEDRDGVRGNEQFF.